The next 30 T cell receptor beta chains were all read from a single sample in a study of radiation and T cells in renal cell carcinoma. Sample time point: blood 4 weeks post-SBRT, at nephrectomy. Treatment reported: 15 Gy SBRT to primary tumor, nephrectomy 4 weeks later. TCRdb keeps only in-frame clones here, not all; method: immunoSEQ multiplex PCR. The sample has about 74,000 clones; around 89% are singletons. The sequencing here drew on blood, taken from a patient whose treatment included radiotherapy and nephrectomy. These receptors all come from an older woman with renal cell carcinoma.

This chain links TRBV7-6 with TRBJ2-1; possible D gene TRBD2, 5 bases. Trimming left V 4 bases short and J 4 bases short, with 14 bases between. CDR3 size: 15 residues. The germline V gene has CDR1 SGHVS and CDR2 FNYEAQ. Written as DNA, the CDR3 is TGTGCCAGCAGCTCCACTTTAGCGCGGTACAATGAGCAGTTCTTC. Translation: CASSSTLARYNEQFF.

The chain is built from TRBV15 and TRBJ2-3, with 8 positions matching TRBD1. CDR1 is LNHNV and CDR2 is YYDKDF in the germline V gene (reference sequence). The J segment lost 0 bases and the V segment lost 4 bases, leaving 3 bases of the junction unmatched. This CDR3 contains 15 residues. Here the CDR3 DNA reads TGTGCCACCAGCACTCGGACAGGGAGCACAGATACGCAGTATTTT. This encodes CATSTRTGSTDTQYF.

CDR3: CASSLEGASGQPQHF. CDR3 sequence (DNA): TGTGCCAGCAGCTTAGAAGGGGCTTCTGGTCAGCCCCAGCATTTT. This chain links TRBV7-9 with TRBJ1-5; tentatively, D is TRBD1 (5 bases). Germline V gene data show CDR1 as SEHNR and CDR2 as FQNEAQ (reference sequence). The length of the CDR3 is 15 residues. V dropped 1 base and J dropped 6 bases, with 13 bases sitting between them.

The chain carries TRBV5-1 and TRBJ1-4; a possible D gene is TRBD1 (6 bases). Germline V gene sequence: CDR1 SGHRS, CDR2 YFSETQ. Trimming cost V 0 bases and J 1 base, with 7 bases left between them. CDR3 length: 15 amino acids. The CDR3 DNA reads TGCGCCAGCAGCTTGGTAGGGGGAACTAATGAAAAACTGTTTTTT. Encoded protein: CASSLVGGTNEKLFF.

This clone has a handful of counts. This sequence joins TRBV7-3 and TRBJ2-2, with 7 bases aligning to TRBD1. CDR3 length equals 15 residues. The V gene end was trimmed by 6 bases and the J gene end by 1 base; junction bases not matched to a gene: 5. Germline CDR1 is SGHTA and CDR2 is FQGTGA. The CDR3 is CASRSGQQNTGELFF. CDR3 DNA sequence: TGTGCCAGCAGGTCGGGACAGCAGAACACCGGGGAGCTGTTTTTT.

The rearrangement uses TRBV9 and TRBJ2-7, with a possible D match to TRBD2 (6 bases). V gave up 4 bases and J gave up 7 bases, with 18 bases separating them. The CDR3 loop spans 14 amino acids. Germline values: CDR1 SGDLS, CDR2 YYNGEE. The CDR3 DNA reads as TGTGCCAGCAGCCTTGGGACTTCGACGGGGGAGCAGTACTTC. Its translation is CASSLGTSTGEQYF.

This clone came up a few times. The gene calls are TRBV2 and TRBJ1-6; D call uncertain. Germline V gives CDR1 SNHLY, CDR2 FYNNEI. Deletions cut 5 bases from V and 5 bases from J, with 4 bases between. The CDR3 has 12 amino acids. The CDR3 is CASSLDNSPLHF. The CDR3 bases are TGTGCCAGCAGTTTGGATAATTCACCCCTCCACTTT.

V gene TRBV7-9 combines with J gene TRBJ2-2; 7 bases agree with TRBD1. The CDR3 consists of 15 residues. The V and J ends lost 3 bases and 4 bases, in that order; junction bases with no gene match: 5. Germline V gene lookup returns CDR1 SEHNR and CDR2 FQNEAQ (reference sequence). The DNA for the CDR3 is TGTGCCAGCAGCTTGACAGGGTTGGGCACCGGGGAGCTGTTTTTT. Amino acids: CASSLTGLGTGELFF.

This clone was counted once. This CDR3 is CSAGRQGMRAEAFF. For the CDR3, the DNA is TGCAGCGCCGGAAGGCAGGGGATGAGAGCTGAAGCTTTCTTT. The chain combines TRBV29-1 with TRBJ1-1, with D tentatively TRBD1 (6 bases). Trimming stripped 7 bases from V and 6 bases from J, with 21 bases between. The germline gives CDR1 SQVTM, CDR2 ANQGSEA. The CDR3 has 14 residues.

CDR3: CASSLGQAGSYQETQYF. The CDR3 DNA reads TGCGCCAGCAGCCTGGGACAGGCGGGATCGTACCAAGAGACCCAGTACTTC. The V gene is TRBV5-1, the J gene TRBJ2-5, with TRBD1 matching 8 bases. The V gene's germline CDR1 is SGHRS and CDR2 YFSETQ. V shed 4 bases, J shed 0 bases, and the junction held 11 bases outside the gene matches. This CDR3 spans 17 amino acids.

The chain employs TRBV6-6 and TRBJ2-7; D might be TRBD2 (6 bases). V was trimmed by 6 bases and J by 6 bases, leaving 21 bases between them. This CDR3 is 15 amino acids long. Germline V gene sequence: CDR1 MNHNY, CDR2 SVGAGI (reference sequence). The CDR3 reads CASRLRGGSLTEQYF. In nucleotides, the CDR3 is TGTGCCAGCAGATTACGTGGGGGGTCCCTCACCGAGCAGTACTTC.

This rearrangement joins TRBV6-6 to TRBJ2-1, with 10 bases matching TRBD1. The length of the CDR3 is 15 residues. V lost 4 bases, J lost 7 bases, and 7 bases stayed unmatched. The germline CDR1 and CDR2 sequences are MNHNY and SVGAGI (reference sequence). CDR3 residues: CASSFRQGARNEQFF. Here the CDR3 DNA reads TGTGCCAGCAGTTTCCGACAGGGGGCTAGGAATGAGCAGTTCTTC.

This clone was observed a handful of times. The rearrangement uses TRBV6-1 and TRBJ1-1; D is unresolved. Per germline, CDR1 MNHNS and CDR2 SASEGT. The CDR3 length is 13 residues. The V gene lost 3 bases and the J gene lost 2 bases, with 7 bases spanning the gap. The CDR3 loop reads CASSDVHNTEAFF. For the CDR3, the DNA is TGTGCCAGCAGTGATGTCCACAACACTGAAGCTTTCTTT.

The gene calls are TRBV10-3 and TRBJ2-3; 7 bases fit TRBD1. Trimming at V came to 3 bases and at J to 4 bases, leaving 7 bases not matched to a gene. The CDR3 spans 15 residues. In germline, CDR1 is ENHRY, CDR2 SYGVKD. The DNA of the CDR3 is TGTGCCATCAGTGACGGCCAGGGGGTGGCAGATACGCAGTATTTT. Amino acid sequence: CAISDGQGVADTQYF.

The V and J genes are TRBV7-2 and TRBJ1-2; D gene unclear. Germline V CDR1 and CDR2: SGHTA, FQGNSA. Trimming removed 5 bases from V and 12 bases from J, with 7 bases in between. This CDR3 comprises 9 residues. The CDR3 here is CASSTLNTF. The CDR3 bases are TGTGCCAGCAGCACCCTCAACACCTTC.

This chain connects TRBV20-1 to TRBJ2-5, with 10 bases matching TRBD2. The CDR3 sequence is 11 residues long. The germline V gene encodes CDR1 DFQATT and CDR2 SNEGSKA (reference sequence). Trimming at V came to 7 bases and at J to 5 bases, leaving 1 base not matched to a gene. This CDR3 reads CSVLAGETQYF. DNA for the CDR3: TGCAGTGTACTAGCGGGGGAGACCCAGTACTTC.

J is TRBJ1-1 and V is TRBV6-5, with D unclear. The germline CDR1 and CDR2 sequences are MNHEY and SVGAGI. V lost 8 bases and J lost 2, with 6 bases in between. The CDR3 runs 11 residues. The CDR3 is CASAKNTEAFF. As DNA, the CDR3 is TGTGCCAGCGCTAAAAACACTGAAGCTTTCTTT.

This chain links TRBV15 with TRBJ1-5; 9 bases are shared with TRBD1. V was clipped by 3 bases and J by 5 bases; unmatched bases: 11. Germline assignment: CDR1 LNHNV and CDR2 YYDKDF (reference sequence). This CDR3 comprises 17 residues. CDR3 DNA: TGTGCCACCAGCAGGATGGGGACAGGGTTAATTTATCAGCCCCAGCATTTT. Translation: CATSRMGTGLIYQPQHF.

The rearrangement joins TRBV28 to TRBJ2-5; 11 bases are a match to TRBD2. V lost 1 base, J lost 2 bases, and 9 bases stayed unmatched. The length of the CDR3 is 18 residues. Germline CDR1 and CDR2: MDHEN and SYDVKM. The CDR3 nucleotides read TGTGCCAGCAGTTTATTGGGAACTAGCGGGGGTTTACAAGAGACCCAGTACTTC. Its protein is CASSLLGTSGGLQETQYF.

The chain carries TRBV30 and TRBJ1-3, with D perhaps TRBD1 (6 bases). Germline CDR1 is GTSNPN and CDR2 is SVGIG (reference sequence). V was shortened by 1 base and J by 0 bases, with 13 bases between the two germline ends. The CDR3 consists of 16 residues. For the CDR3, the DNA is TGTGCCTGGAGTGACTTTCAGGGGATCTCTGGAAACACCATATATTTT. It is translated as CAWSDFQGISGNTIYF.

This chain links TRBV5-4 with TRBJ1-2; 8 bases map to TRBD1. Germline CDR1 is SGHNT and CDR2 is YYREEE (reference sequence). V lost 0 bases to trimming and J lost 5 bases; unmatched junction nucleotides: 3. CDR3 length: 14 amino acids. CDR3 loop: CASSLDQGAYGYTF. DNA of the CDR3: TGTGCCAGCAGCTTGGATCAGGGGGCGTATGGCTACACCTTC.

This clone was recorded once. V gene TRBV9 combines with J gene TRBJ2-7; TRBD1 matches at 8 bases. The V gene's germline CDR1 is SGDLS and CDR2 YYNGEE. The CDR3 runs 16 residues. V was pared by 0 bases and J by 5 bases, with 10 bases of the junction left unmatched. The CDR3 DNA follows: TGTGCCAGCAGCGTAGCTACGGAGGCAGGGGGCAACGAGCAGTACTTC. This translates into CASSVATEAGGNEQYF.

This sequence joins TRBV19 and TRBJ1-5; D is possibly TRBD1 (6 bases). CDR1 is LNHDA and CDR2 is SQIVND in the germline V gene (reference sequence). V lost 9 bases, J lost 5 bases, and 17 bases lay in between. The CDR3 is made up of 14 amino acids. CDR3 sequence: CASTGQSVDQPQHF. For the CDR3, the DNA is TGTGCCAGCACGGGACAATCAGTCGATCAGCCCCAGCATTTT.

The V call is TRBV6-5, the J call TRBJ2-3, with a weak D call TRBD2 (7 bases). CDR1 is MNHEY and CDR2 is SVGAGI in the germline V gene. This CDR3 is built from 15 residues. The V end was cut by 2 bases, the J end by 8 bases, with 17 bases between. The CDR3 DNA is TGTGCCAGCAGTTACCTCTCGGGTGCGGGGGCTACGCAGTATTTT. Translated, it gives CASSYLSGAGATQYF.

The chain employs TRBV9 and TRBJ2-3, with 7 bases lining up with TRBD2. J gave up 2 bases and V 4 bases, and 10 bases lay outside the gene matches. CDR3 length: 16 amino acids. From germline, CDR1 is SGDLS and CDR2 YYNGEE. CDR3 protein: CASSPPGRGNTDTQYF. CDR3 bases: TGTGCCAGCAGCCCACCCGGGCGGGGGAACACAGATACGCAGTATTTT.

The chain combines TRBV14 with TRBJ2-1; no firm D call. The CDR3 extends over 16 amino acids. Germline CDR1 reads SGHDN; CDR2 reads FVKESK. The V end lost 0 bases, the J end lost 3 bases, and 12 bases lay between the germline ends. The CDR3 here is CASSQDDLYFYNEQFF. DNA for the CDR3: TGTGCCAGCAGCCAAGATGACTTATACTTCTACAATGAGCAGTTCTTC.

The CDR3 spells CAWSPPWTAGPGAGELFF. The CDR3 bases are TGTGCCTGGAGTCCCCCTTGGACAGCTGGACCGGGGGCCGGGGAGCTGTTTTTT. The V and J genes are TRBV30 and TRBJ2-2; possibly TRBD1 or TRBD2 for D (6 bases each). Germline V CDR1 and CDR2: GTSNPN, SVGIG (reference sequence). Trimming pared 2 bases from V and 6 bases from J, leaving 25 bases between. This CDR3 has 18 residues.

J is TRBJ2-3 and V is TRBV6-1; no reliable D call. V gave up 0 bases and J gave up 1 base, with 5 bases separating them. There are 14 residues in the CDR3. The V gene's germline CDR1 is MNHNS and CDR2 SASEGT. CDR3 in amino acids: CASSEAWGTDTQYF. CDR3 DNA sequence: TGTGCCAGCAGTGAAGCTTGGGGCACAGATACGCAGTATTTT.

The chain carries TRBV28 and TRBJ2-7; the D gene is possibly TRBD1 (8 bases). V lost 6 bases, J lost 7 bases, and 22 bases lay in between. This CDR3 region has 15 residues. Germline assignment: CDR1 MDHEN and CDR2 SYDVKM. The CDR3 nucleotides are TGTGCCAGCAGGGGCCCAGGGGGCGGACTAGGGGAGCAGTACTTC. Encoded protein: CASRGPGGGLGEQYF.

This clone appeared once. The gene calls are TRBV11-2 and TRBJ2-7; 8 bases line up with TRBD2. This CDR3 is built from 14 residues. V was clipped by 5 bases and J by 2 bases; unmatched bases: 5. Germline V gene data show CDR1 as SGHAT and CDR2 as FQNNGV. The CDR3 DNA reads TGTGCCAGCAGCCGGGGGGGCGGAACCTACGAGCAGTACTTC. It codes for CASSRGGGTYEQYF.